This TCR beta chain was sequenced in a study of blood T cell repertoires in COVID-19. With 3 bases removed from V and 10 bases from J, the gap between germline ends came to 16 bases. Per the germline V gene, CDR1 is PRHDT and CDR2 is FYEKMQ (reference sequence). This CDR3 has 14 residues. Original methodology: Cell counts per sample came from amplifying reference gene primers. The assay was immunoSEQ multiplex PCR, and TCRdb's table has in-frame clones only and misses some. V, J and clone size are taken as reported in that table, and D and trimming were inferred from the DNA itself. This table has approximately 240,000 clones, over 75% appearing once.

The sample consisted of PBMCs or T cells enriched from blood (not recorded which). The clonotype comes from a woman in her late teens or twenties in a cohort exposed to, infected with or recovered from COVID-19 (not recorded which). The chain links TRBV13 to TRBJ2-1; D may be TRBD2 (5 bases). The CDR3 region has the DNA TGTGCCAGCAGCTTCGGGATCGGAATATCAGAGCAGTTCTTC. This encodes CASSFGIGISEQFF.